The 5 T cell receptor beta chains presented below share a single source sample, sequenced in a study of T cell responses to AZD1222 COVID-19 vaccine. This table comes from immunoSEQ multiplex PCR, and its TCRdb copy is limited to in-frame clones, with some not included. This repertoire shows about 130,000 clones, under 90% found once; its top ten account for approximately 6.8%. This specimen was peripheral blood, taken on day 0 of AZD1222 vaccination. The receptors were sampled from an adult in good health.

V and J are TRBV19 and TRBJ2-1, with D unclear. Germline assignment: CDR1 LNHDA and CDR2 SQIVND (reference sequence). This CDR3 is built from 13 residues. V lost 5 bases to trimming and J lost 4 bases, with 9 bases between them. In nucleotides, the CDR3 is TGTGCCAGTAGTTTCACAAAATACAATGAGCAGTTCTTC. This translates into CASSFTKYNEQFF.

J is TRBJ1-5 and V is TRBV19, with TRBD1 matching over 8 bases. This CDR3 has 20 residues. Germline assignment: CDR1 LNHDA and CDR2 SQIVND (reference sequence). V was clipped by 5 bases and J by 2 bases; unmatched bases: 20. CDR3 nucleotides: TGTGCCAGTAGTGGTCAGTCCGGGACAGGAGCGACATGGGGCAATCAGCCCCAGCATTTT. Translating it yields CASSGQSGTGATWGNQPQHF.

This clone has more than one count but fewer than ten. J is TRBJ2-7 and V is TRBV6-1, with 9 nucleotides matching TRBD1. The CDR3 sequence is 14 residues long. With 6 bases clipped from V and 5 bases from J, the junction kept 8 bases outside the gene matches. CDR1 is MNHNS and CDR2 is SASEGT in the germline V gene. The CDR3 region is CASRNGQGIHEQYF. CDR3 in DNA: TGTGCCAGCAGAAACGGACAGGGGATCCACGAGCAGTACTTC.

This chain joins TRBV2 and TRBJ1-5; possibly TRBD1 for D (5 bases). Trimming took off 3 bases at V and 6 bases at J, with 12 bases between the two ends. The CDR3 length is 14 residues. The germline CDR1 and CDR2 sequences are SNHLY and FYNNEI. CDR3 residues: CASSDGAGPQPQHF. CDR3 coding DNA: TGTGCCAGCAGTGACGGGGCAGGGCCTCAGCCCCAGCATTTT.

This chain connects TRBV7-9 to TRBJ2-1; no firm D call. The CDR3 spans 14 residues. In germline, CDR1 is SEHNR, CDR2 FQNEAQ (reference sequence). The ends were cut back, 6 bases at V and 0 bases at J, with 9 bases in the middle. CDR3 coding DNA: TGTGCCAGCAGTAGTAGGAGCTCCTACAATGAGCAGTTCTTC. This translates into CASSSRSSYNEQFF.